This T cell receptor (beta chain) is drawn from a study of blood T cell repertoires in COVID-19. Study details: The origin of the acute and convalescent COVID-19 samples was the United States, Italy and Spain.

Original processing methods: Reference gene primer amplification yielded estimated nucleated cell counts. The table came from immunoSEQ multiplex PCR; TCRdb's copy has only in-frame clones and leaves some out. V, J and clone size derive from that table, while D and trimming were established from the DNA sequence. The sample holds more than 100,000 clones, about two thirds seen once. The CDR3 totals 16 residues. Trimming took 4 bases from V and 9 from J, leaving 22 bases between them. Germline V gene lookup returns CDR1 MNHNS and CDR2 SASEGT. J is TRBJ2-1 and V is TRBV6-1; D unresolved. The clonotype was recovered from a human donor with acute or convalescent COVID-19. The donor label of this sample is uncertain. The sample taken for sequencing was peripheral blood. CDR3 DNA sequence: TGTGCCAGCAGTGTGTTGGGCCGCGCTGCCCCCGGTGAGCAGTTCTTC. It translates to CASSVLGRAAPGEQFF.